Each of the 28 T cell receptor beta chains below was sequenced from the same sample in a study of human T cells and chemical hapten exposure. A single record per CDR3 protein comes from TCRdb applying MiXCR to the RACE reads. Here the sample spans roughly 80,000 distinct CDR3 sequences, roughly 10% being singletons. Stated time point: patch test 1, 2 weeks after DPC sensitization. Treatment denoted: therapeutic diphenylcyclopropenone sensitization with weekly scalp DPC. Sequences were derived from whole blood, sampled in connection with sensitization to the hapten diphenylcyclopropenone (DPC). The receptors here all came from a woman between 50 and 59 years old with alopecia areata. Some clones in this sample may be carry-over from other donors' samples.

The sample holds a few counts of this clonotype. The chain recombines TRBV20-1 with TRBJ2-3; 11 nucleotides agree with TRBD2. This CDR3 is 17 amino acids long. The V gene end was trimmed by 0 bases and the J gene end by 1 base; junction bases not matched to a gene: 6. Looked up from germline, CDR1 is DFQATT and CDR2 is SNEGSKA (reference sequence). The chain's CDR3 is CSARDTSGGLRTDTQYF. CDR3 nucleotides: TGCAGTGCTAGAGATACTAGCGGGGGTCTCCGCACAGATACGCAGTATTTT.

The chain combines TRBV7-6 with TRBJ2-1; 8 bases match TRBD2. The CDR3 spans 15 residues. Unmatched junction bases numbered 7, after V lost 0 bases and J lost 9 bases. Germline CDR1 is SGHVS and CDR2 is FNYEAQ. The CDR3 DNA follows: TGTGCCAGCAGCTTAGCGTCGGGGCTAGCGGGTGAGCAGTTCTTC. Protein sequence: CASSLASGLAGEQFF.

CDR3 sequence: CASSQDRGGWSYEQYF. Written as DNA, the CDR3 is TGTGCCAGCAGCCAAGATCGAGGCGGGTGGTCCTACGAGCAGTACTTC. V is TRBV3-1 and J is TRBJ2-7; weak D call: TRBD2 (5 bases). This CDR3 contains 16 residues. Deletions cut 0 bases from V and 1 base from J, with 13 bases between. Germline assignment: CDR1 LGHDT and CDR2 YNNKEL (reference sequence).

This clonotype has just a few counts. The chain links TRBV11-1 to TRBJ2-5; 8 bases map to TRBD2. Germline V CDR1 and CDR2: SGHAT, FQDESV (reference sequence). CDR3 length: 14 amino acids. Unmatched junction bases numbered 7, after V lost 5 bases and J lost 5 bases. Here the CDR3 DNA reads TGTGCCAGCAGCCCACGGGAGGGAAAGGAGACCCAGTACTTC. Its protein product is CASSPREGKETQYF.

This clonotype was picked up many times. The rearrangement links TRBV18 to TRBJ1-2; TRBD1 is a possible D gene (5 bases). V shed 4 bases and J shed 7 bases, with 7 bases lying between them. In germline, CDR1 is KGHSH, CDR2 LQKENI. CDR3 length equals 11 residues. The CDR3 region has the DNA TGTGCCAGCTCACGGCAGGGTGGCTACACCTTC. Its protein product is CASSRQGGYTF.

This clonotype showed up just a few times. The rearrangement joins TRBV30 to TRBJ1-1, with D unresolved. Looked up from germline, CDR1 is GTSNPN and CDR2 is SVGIG (reference sequence). The CDR3 totals 12 residues. V lost 3 bases and J 1 base, leaving 6 bases between the germline ends. Here the CDR3 reads CAWRGENTEAFF. In DNA form, the CDR3 reads TGTGCCTGGAGAGGAGAGAACACTGAAGCTTTCTTT.

This chain connects TRBV12-3 or TRBV12-4 to TRBJ2-1; TRBD1 is a possible D gene (7 bases). Between the trimmed V and J ends, which lost 1 base and 10 bases, there was a span of 17 bases. CDR3 length: 15 amino acids. The CDR3 DNA is TGTGCCAGCAGTTTAGACGGTAACAGGGGAGGCGAGCAGTTCTTC. Encoded protein: CASSLDGNRGGEQFF.

This clonotype was counted a few times. The V and J genes are TRBV12-3 or TRBV12-4 and TRBJ1-5, with D perhaps TRBD1 (6 bases). The V end lost 5 bases, the J end lost 5 bases, and 10 bases lay between the germline ends. This CDR3 contains 13 residues. For the CDR3, the DNA is TGTGCCAGCAGTCCGCGGACAGATCAGCCCCAGCATTTT. Amino acid sequence: CASSPRTDQPQHF.

In its sample, this clonotype was seen a few times. CDR3 residues: CASSYSAQLIAYEQYF. The DNA for the CDR3 is TGTGCCAGCAGTTACTCTGCCCAGCTAATCGCCTACGAGCAGTACTTC. The rearrangement links TRBV6-2 or TRBV6-3 to TRBJ2-7; no clear D. This CDR3 spans 16 amino acids. Trimming took 0 bases from V and 2 from J, leaving 14 bases between them. CDR1 is MNHEY and CDR2 is SVGEGT in the germline V gene.

This clonotype showed up many times. The chain uses TRBV20-1 and TRBJ2-5; D is undetermined. V dropped 3 bases and J dropped 2 bases, with 16 bases sitting between them. The CDR3 sequence is 15 residues long. Looked up from germline, CDR1 is DFQATT and CDR2 is SNEGSKA (reference sequence). CDR3 region: CSASARHGFQETQYF. The CDR3 DNA sequence: TGCAGTGCTAGTGCCAGGCACGGATTTCAAGAGACCCAGTACTTC.

This clonotype was observed many times. The chain carries TRBV7-2 and TRBJ1-1; TRBD1 aligns across 12 bases. This CDR3 has 17 amino acids. The V and J ends lost 3 bases and 4 bases, in that order; junction bases with no gene match: 9. Germline V gives CDR1 SGHTA, CDR2 FQGNSA. In DNA form, the CDR3 reads TGTGCCAGCAGCTTGATGGGACAGGGGGCGGCTGGCACTGAAGCTTTCTTT. Its translation: CASSLMGQGAAGTEAFF.

The table lists this clonotype with a few counts. The chain carries TRBV20-1 and TRBJ2-7, with 10 bases matching TRBD1. Germline CDR1 reads DFQATT; CDR2 reads SNEGSKA (reference sequence). The ends lost 1 base at V and 5 bases at J; junction bases unmatched: 5. CDR3 length: 14 residues. The CDR3 region is CSARVGTGANEQYF. The CDR3, as DNA: TGCAGTGCTAGAGTCGGGACAGGGGCAAACGAGCAGTACTTC.

The chain uses TRBV11-2 and TRBJ2-3, with 9 bases matching TRBD2. The germline CDR1 and CDR2 sequences are SGHAT and FQNNGV. The CDR3 has 14 amino acids. The V gene end was trimmed by 0 bases and the J gene end by 8 bases; junction bases not matched to a gene: 3. CDR3 region: CASSLDSGRFTQYF. Written as DNA, the CDR3 is TGTGCCAGCAGCTTAGATAGCGGGAGATTTACGCAGTATTTT.

This clonotype was detected many times. This chain connects TRBV2 to TRBJ1-1; D is uncertain. V was cut by 6 bases and J by 4 bases, with 9 bases left in between. The CDR3 is made up of 12 amino acids. Germline V gene data show CDR1 as SNHLY and CDR2 as FYNNEI. The DNA for the CDR3 is TGTGCCAGCAGAGTAGGGAGCACTGAAGCTTTCTTT. Its protein product is CASRVGSTEAFF.

This clonotype has at least ten counts. This chain links TRBV30 with TRBJ2-7; D gene ambiguous. The CDR3 runs 11 residues. Looked up from germline, CDR1 is GTSNPN and CDR2 is SVGIG (reference sequence). Trimming removed 5 bases from V and 5 bases from J, with 10 bases in between. The CDR3 loop is CAWEFVNEQYF. As DNA, the CDR3 is TGTGCCTGGGAATTTGTTAACGAGCAGTACTTC.

This clonotype occurred many times. The chain carries TRBV25-1 and TRBJ1-1, with D perhaps matching TRBD1 (5 bases). This CDR3 is built from 15 residues. Trimming shortened V by 4 bases and J by 0 bases, and 12 bases separated the two germline ends. Germline CDR1 is MGHDK and CDR2 is SYGVNS. CDR3 bases: TGTGCCAGCAGTGCGTACCGAGGGGTGAACACTGAAGCTTTCTTT. Its protein product is CASSAYRGVNTEAFF.

This sequence joins TRBV5-8 and TRBJ2-3; either TRBD1 or TRBD2 may supply D (5 bases each). V lost 3 bases and J lost 0, with 14 bases in between. Germline CDR1 reads SGHTS; CDR2 reads YDEGEE. The CDR3 contains 16 residues. CDR3 in DNA: TGTGCCAGCAGCTGGGGGTCCACTTGGAGCACAGATACGCAGTATTTT. Its protein is CASSWGSTWSTDTQYF.

A few counts support this clonotype. The CDR3 nucleotides are TGTGCCAGCAGTGAAATAGTACCTGGGAACAATGAGCAGTTCTTC. This gives the protein CASSEIVPGNNEQFF. The genes are TRBV2 and TRBJ2-1; no definite D call. The germline V gene encodes CDR1 SNHLY and CDR2 FYNNEI. The CDR3 extends over 15 amino acids. V lost 2 bases and J lost 5, with 13 bases in between.

This clonotype has only a few counts. The chain employs TRBV11-3 and TRBJ2-1; 8 bases are a match to TRBD2. Trimming at V came to 2 bases and at J to 8 bases, leaving 8 bases not matched to a gene. The CDR3 covers 15 residues. The germline CDR1 and CDR2 sequences are SGHNT and YENEEA. The CDR3 loop reads CASSLQGLVFDEQFF. The CDR3 region has the DNA TGTGCCAGCAGCTTACAGGGACTAGTTTTCGATGAGCAGTTCTTC.

This clonotype was picked up many times. The V and J genes are TRBV27 and TRBJ1-2, with D perhaps TRBD1 (6 bases). Germline loops: CDR1 MNHEY, CDR2 SMNVEV (reference sequence). Trimming left V 5 bases short and J 4 bases short, with 20 bases between. This CDR3 contains 16 residues. The CDR3 is CASSARTGFSTYGYTF. DNA for the CDR3: TGTGCCAGCAGTGCCCGAACAGGGTTTTCGACCTATGGCTACACCTTC.

This chain links TRBV7-2 with TRBJ1-3; D gene ambiguous. V lost 5 bases and J 0 bases, leaving 8 bases between the germline ends. The CDR3 consists of 14 residues. From germline, CDR1 is SGHTA and CDR2 FQGNSA. CDR3 residues: CASSTQLSGNTIYF. DNA of the CDR3: TGTGCCAGCAGCACACAGCTCTCTGGAAACACCATATATTTT.

At least ten counts were recorded for this clonotype. The rearrangement links TRBV6-5 to TRBJ1-6; no firm D call. CDR1 MNHEY and CDR2 SVGAGI come from the germline V gene. This CDR3 is 14 amino acids long. The V end was cut by 2 bases, the J end by 10 bases, with 12 bases between. The CDR3 spells CASSYDRVRSPLHF. The CDR3 nucleotides are TGTGCCAGCAGTTACGATAGGGTTCGCTCACCCCTCCACTTT.

The chain has TRBV3-1 and TRBJ1-4, with TRBD1 identical over 7 bases. The V segment lost 4 bases and the J segment 5 bases; nucleotides outside the gene matches: 7. CDR3 length: 15 residues. CDR1 is LGHDT, CDR2 YNNKEL, per germline (reference sequence). CDR3 bases: TGTGCCAGCAGCCGGCCTACGACAGGGAATGAAAAACTGTTTTTT. Translation: CASSRPTTGNEKLFF.

This clonotype has more than one count but fewer than ten. The genes are TRBV5-1 and TRBJ2-5; the D is unclear. The V gene's germline CDR1 is SGHRS and CDR2 YFSETQ. This CDR3 is 16 amino acids long. Trimming shortened V by 0 bases and J by 5 bases, and 17 bases separated the two germline ends. The CDR3 reads CASSLGFWERSETQYF. The DNA for the CDR3 is TGCGCCAGCAGCTTGGGATTCTGGGAAAGGTCGGAGACCCAGTACTTC.

This clonotype was counted ten times or more. The chain couples TRBV19 to TRBJ1-2; 8 bases align to TRBD1. CDR3 length equals 14 residues. Looked up from germline, CDR1 is LNHDA and CDR2 is SQIVND (reference sequence). V shed 5 bases and J 7 bases; nucleotides not matched to a gene: 9. The CDR3 is CASSVVQGTGGYTF. CDR3 DNA sequence: TGTGCCAGTAGTGTCGTACAGGGGACAGGTGGCTACACCTTC.

This clonotype was observed many times. The chain employs TRBV28 and TRBJ1-1; D not certain. The CDR3 is made up of 12 amino acids. Trimming pared 6 bases from V and 4 bases from J, leaving 9 bases between. Germline lookup yields CDR1 MDHEN and CDR2 SYDVKM. The CDR3 loop reads CASRVTTTEAFF. For the CDR3, the DNA is TGTGCCAGCAGGGTGACCACCACTGAAGCTTTCTTT.

The table lists this clonotype with a few counts. The chain combines TRBV27 with TRBJ2-7; D unresolved. Trimming shortened V by 10 bases and J by 6 bases, and 13 bases separated the two germline ends. Germline CDR1 and CDR2: MNHEY and SMNVEV (reference sequence). The CDR3 is 11 residues long. The CDR3 coding sequence is TGTGCCACCCGTGCTGGGCTCGAGCAGTACTTC. This gives the protein CATRAGLEQYF.

This clonotype was seen only a few times. The CDR3 spells CASSSGTGTYEQYF. The CDR3 nucleotides read TGCGCCAGCAGCTCGGGGACAGGGACCTACGAGCAGTACTTC. The chain carries TRBV5-1 and TRBJ2-7, with 9 bases identical to TRBD1. Per the germline V gene, CDR1 is SGHRS and CDR2 is YFSETQ. With V trimmed by 3 bases and J by 2 bases, 3 bases remained unmatched. This CDR3 has 14 amino acids.